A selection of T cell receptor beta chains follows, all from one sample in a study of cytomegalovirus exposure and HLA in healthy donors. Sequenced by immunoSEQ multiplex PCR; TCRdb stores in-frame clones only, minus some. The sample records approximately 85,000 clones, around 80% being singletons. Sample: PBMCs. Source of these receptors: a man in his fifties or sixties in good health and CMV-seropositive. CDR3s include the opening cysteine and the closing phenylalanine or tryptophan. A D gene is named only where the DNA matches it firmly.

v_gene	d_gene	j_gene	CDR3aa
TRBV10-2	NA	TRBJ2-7	CASSVSLTYEQYF
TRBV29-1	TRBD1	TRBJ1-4	CSVGDRVEKLFF
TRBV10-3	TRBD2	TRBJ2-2	CAISEPKTSGRSNTGELFF
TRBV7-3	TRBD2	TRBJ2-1	CASSSPPGGRSYNEQFF
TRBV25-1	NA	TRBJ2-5	CASSEYRAGETQYF
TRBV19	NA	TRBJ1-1	CASSPGYPQIEYTEAFF
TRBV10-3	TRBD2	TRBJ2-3	CAISDWAGDTDTQYF
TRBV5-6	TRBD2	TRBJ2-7	CASSLGLAGDREQYF
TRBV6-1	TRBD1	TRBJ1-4	CASSERWQGGEKLFF
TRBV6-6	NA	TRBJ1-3	CASSPDTGNTIYF
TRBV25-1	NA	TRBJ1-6	CASSDGNSPLHF
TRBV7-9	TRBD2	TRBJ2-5	CASSFRLGGTSGQETQYF
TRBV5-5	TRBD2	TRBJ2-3	CASSLWTSGSGGTDTQYF
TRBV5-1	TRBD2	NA	CASSLAPGRTSGTPSEQYF
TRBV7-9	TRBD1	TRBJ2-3	CASSSHLGTVAGDTQYF
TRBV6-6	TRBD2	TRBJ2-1	CASSYAGGSYNEQFF
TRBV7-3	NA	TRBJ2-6	CASSTGSGANGLTF
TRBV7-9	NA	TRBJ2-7	CASSGFGEQYF
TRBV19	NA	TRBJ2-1	CASSLLGSNEQFF
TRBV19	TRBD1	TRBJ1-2	CASSIGTGVGYTF
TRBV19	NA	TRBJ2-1	CASSIVPLVRGEQFF
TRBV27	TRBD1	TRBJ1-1	CASRDRGTNTEAFF
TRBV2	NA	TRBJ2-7	CASSDLQDYEQYF
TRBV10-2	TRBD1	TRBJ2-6	CASSEQGASGANVLTF
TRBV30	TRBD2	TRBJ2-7	CAWIGTSGGLYF
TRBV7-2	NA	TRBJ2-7	CASSSQGSAYEQYF